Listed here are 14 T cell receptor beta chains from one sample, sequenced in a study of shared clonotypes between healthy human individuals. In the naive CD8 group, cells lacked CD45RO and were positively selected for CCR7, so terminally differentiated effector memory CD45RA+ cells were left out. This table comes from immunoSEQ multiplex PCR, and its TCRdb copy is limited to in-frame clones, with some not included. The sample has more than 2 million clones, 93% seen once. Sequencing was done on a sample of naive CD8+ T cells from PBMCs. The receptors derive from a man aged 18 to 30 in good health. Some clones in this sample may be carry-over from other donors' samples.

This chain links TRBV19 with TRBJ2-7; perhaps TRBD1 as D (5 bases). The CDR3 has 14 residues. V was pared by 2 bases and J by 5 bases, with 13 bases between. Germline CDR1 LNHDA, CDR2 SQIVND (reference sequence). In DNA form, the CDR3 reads TGTGCCAGTAGTATATTCGACAGCATTCACGAGCAGTACTTC. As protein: CASSIFDSIHEQYF.

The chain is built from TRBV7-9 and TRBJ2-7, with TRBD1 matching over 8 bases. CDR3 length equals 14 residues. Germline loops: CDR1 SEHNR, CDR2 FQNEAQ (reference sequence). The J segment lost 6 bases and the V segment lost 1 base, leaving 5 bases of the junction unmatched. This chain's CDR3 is CASSLDRGISEQYF. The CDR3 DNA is TGTGCCAGCAGCTTAGACAGGGGGATTTCCGAGCAGTACTTC.

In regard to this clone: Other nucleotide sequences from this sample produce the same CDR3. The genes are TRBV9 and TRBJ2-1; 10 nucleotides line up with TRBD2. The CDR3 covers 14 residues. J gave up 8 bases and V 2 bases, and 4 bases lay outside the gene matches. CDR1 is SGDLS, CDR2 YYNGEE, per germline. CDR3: CASSVSGRGDEQFF. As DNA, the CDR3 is TGTGCCAGCAGCGTCAGCGGGAGGGGGGATGAGCAGTTCTTC.

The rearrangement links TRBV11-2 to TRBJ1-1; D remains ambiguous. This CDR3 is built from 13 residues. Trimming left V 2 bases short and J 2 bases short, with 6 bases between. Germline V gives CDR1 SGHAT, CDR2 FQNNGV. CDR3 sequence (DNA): TGTGCCAGCAGCTTAACGCTCAACACTGAAGCTTTCTTT. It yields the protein CASSLTLNTEAFF.

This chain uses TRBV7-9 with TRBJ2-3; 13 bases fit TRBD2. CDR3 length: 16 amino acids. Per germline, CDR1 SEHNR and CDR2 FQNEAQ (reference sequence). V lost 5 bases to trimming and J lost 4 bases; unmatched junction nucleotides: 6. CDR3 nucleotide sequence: TGTGCCAGCAGCAAAAGGACTAGCGGGAGACCAGATACGCAGTATTTT. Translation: CASSKRTSGRPDTQYF.

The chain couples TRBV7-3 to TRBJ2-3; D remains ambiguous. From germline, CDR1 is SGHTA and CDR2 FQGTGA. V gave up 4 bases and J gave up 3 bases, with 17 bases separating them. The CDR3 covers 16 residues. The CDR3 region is CASSWGKRSRTDTQYF. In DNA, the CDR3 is TGTGCCAGCAGCTGGGGAAAAAGGTCCCGGACAGATACGCAGTATTTT.

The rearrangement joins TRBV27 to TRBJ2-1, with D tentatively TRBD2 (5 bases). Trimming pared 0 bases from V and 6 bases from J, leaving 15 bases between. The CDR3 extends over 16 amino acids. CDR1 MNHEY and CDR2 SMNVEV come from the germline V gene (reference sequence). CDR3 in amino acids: CASSLSRRQLPNEQFF. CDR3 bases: TGTGCCAGCAGTTTATCGAGGAGGCAGCTGCCCAATGAGCAGTTCTTC.

CDR3 protein: CASSTKDRYGYTF. CDR3 DNA sequence: TGTGCCAGCAGCACCAAAGACAGATATGGCTACACCTTC. The genes are TRBV7-9 and TRBJ1-2, with D possibly TRBD1 on 5 matching bases. V lost 5 bases and J 5 bases, leaving 12 bases between the germline ends. The CDR3 runs to 13 residues. The germline V gene encodes CDR1 SEHNR and CDR2 FQNEAQ (reference sequence).

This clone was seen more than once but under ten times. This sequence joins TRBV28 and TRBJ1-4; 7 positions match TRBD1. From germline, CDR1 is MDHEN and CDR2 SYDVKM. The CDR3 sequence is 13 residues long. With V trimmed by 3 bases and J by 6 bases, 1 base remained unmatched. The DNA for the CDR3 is TGTGCCAGCAGTTTTACAGGGGATGAAAAACTGTTTTTT. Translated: CASSFTGDEKLFF.

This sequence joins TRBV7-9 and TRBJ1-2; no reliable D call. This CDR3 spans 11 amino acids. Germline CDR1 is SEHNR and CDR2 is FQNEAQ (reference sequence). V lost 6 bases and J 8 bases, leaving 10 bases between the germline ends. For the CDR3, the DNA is TGTGCCAGCAGTTACCAACTCGGCTACACCTTC. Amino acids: CASSYQLGYTF. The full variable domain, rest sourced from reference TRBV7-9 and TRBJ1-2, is DTGVSQNPRHKITKRGQNVTFRCDPISEHNRLYWYRQTLGQGPEFLTYFQNEAQLEKSRLLSDRFSAERPKGSFSTLEIQRTEQGDSAMYLCASSYQLGYTFGSGTRLTVV.

CDR3 protein: CASSVRLAGGPIEPYNEQFF. For the CDR3, the DNA is TGTGCCAGCAGCGTCCGACTAGCGGGAGGGCCGATCGAGCCCTACAATGAGCAGTTCTTC. The chain has TRBV9 and TRBJ2-1; 14 bases agree with TRBD2. CDR1 and CDR2 from the germline V gene are SGDLS and YYNGEE. This CDR3 has 20 residues. The J segment lost 2 bases and the V segment lost 2 bases, leaving 12 bases of the junction unmatched.

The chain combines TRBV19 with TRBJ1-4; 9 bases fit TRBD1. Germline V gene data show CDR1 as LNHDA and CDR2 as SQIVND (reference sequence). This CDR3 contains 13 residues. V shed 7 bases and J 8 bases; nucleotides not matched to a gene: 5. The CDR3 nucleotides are TGTGCCAGTAAGGACAGGGGAGAGGAAAAACTGTTTTTT. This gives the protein CASKDRGEEKLFF. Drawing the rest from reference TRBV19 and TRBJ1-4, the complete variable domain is DGGITQSPKYLFRKEGQNVTLSCEQNLNHDAMYWYRQDPGQGLRLIYYSQIVNDFQKGDIAEGYSVSREKKESFPLTVTSAQKNPTAFYLCASKDRGEEKLFFGSGTQLSVL.

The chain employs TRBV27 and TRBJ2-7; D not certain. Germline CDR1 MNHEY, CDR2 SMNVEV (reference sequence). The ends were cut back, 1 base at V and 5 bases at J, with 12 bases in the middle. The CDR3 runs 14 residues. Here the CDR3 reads CASSLYTALDEQYF. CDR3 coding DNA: TGTGCCAGCAGTTTATACACAGCGCTGGACGAGCAGTACTTC.

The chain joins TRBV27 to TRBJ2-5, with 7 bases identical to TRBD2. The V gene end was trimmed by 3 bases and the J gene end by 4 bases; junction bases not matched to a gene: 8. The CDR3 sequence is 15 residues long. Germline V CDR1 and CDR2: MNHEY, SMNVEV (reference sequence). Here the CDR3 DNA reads TGTGCCAGCAGTTTGGACGGGAGGACCTTAGAGACCCAGTACTTC. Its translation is CASSLDGRTLETQYF.